This is a list of T cell receptor beta chains from one sample in a study of shared clonotypes between healthy human individuals. Profiling relied on immunoSEQ multiplex PCR, and the TCRdb table lists in-frame clones only, not all of them. The sample lists roughly 680,000 clones; around 70% were seen once. Specimen: memory CD4+ T cells sorted from blood. These TCRs come from a woman in her twenties or thirties in good health. The CDR3 runs from the conserved cysteine through the conserved F or W. The D gene is left open where the match is weak. Size is stated for part of the rows, as once, few or many counts, or as a class when the clone is expanded.

D	V	size	J	DNA	CDR3
TRBD2	TRBV4-2	-	TRBJ2-1	TGTGCCAGCAGCCGTCAACTAGCGGGAGGGCGGTCCTACAATGAGCAGTTCTTC	CASSRQLAGGRSYNEQFF
TRBD2	TRBV6-5	few	TRBJ2-7	TGTGCCAGCAGCTCTCGGACTAGCGGACACTACGAGCAGTACTTC	CASSSRTSGHYEQYF
TRBD2	TRBV5-6	-	TRBJ2-3	TGTGCCAGCAGCTCCAAACCGGGACTAGTCGACTCAGATACGCAGTATTTT	CASSSKPGLVDSDTQYF
TRBD2	TRBV27	-	TRBJ2-7	TGTGCCAGCAGTTCGGGACTAGCGGGAGGCCTTTTCTCCTACGAGCAGTACTTC	CASSSGLAGGLFSYEQYF
TRBD1	TRBV7-9	-	TRBJ2-6	TGTGCCAGCAGAGTACCGGGACAGGCAAGCTCTGGGGCCAACGTCCTGACTTTC	CASRVPGQASSGANVLTF
TRBD2	TRBV15	few	TRBJ2-7	TGTGCCACCAGCACGGGACTAGCGGCTTACGAGCAGTACTTC	CATSTGLAAYEQYF
-	TRBV27	-	TRBJ1-4	TGTGCCAGCAGTCCTCTGTGGGAGGGGAGGGGTGAAAAACTGTTTTTT	CASSPLWEGRGEKLFF
-	TRBV10-2	-	TRBJ2-1	TGCGCCAGCAGTGTCCGGGGGACGGCCGGAAGAGAGTTCTTC	CASSVRGTAGREFF
TRBD2	TRBV11-2	-	TRBJ2-1	TGTGCCAGCAGCTCGGGACTAGCGGGAGGGCCATGGTACAATGAGCAGTTCTTC	CASSSGLAGGPWYNEQFF
TRBD1	TRBV28	-	TRBJ1-5	TGTGCCAGCAGTTTAGGGGGGACAGGGGCTCAGCCCCAGCATTTT	CASSLGGTGAQPQHF
-	TRBV28	-	TRBJ2-1	TGTGCCAGCAGTTTACCCCCGGGGATATACAATGAGCAGTTCTTC	CASSLPPGIYNEQFF
-	TRBV7-8	-	TRBJ2-5	TGTGCCAGCAGCCAAAGTCGGGCCGGGAGGTACTTC	CASSQSRAGRYF
-	TRBV10-1	-	TRBJ2-1	TGCGCCAGCAGTGAGCGAAATGAGCAGTTCTTC	CASSERNEQFF
-	TRBV9	-	TRBJ2-1	TGTGCCAGCAGCACCCGGCGGGTCTACAATGAGCAGTTCTTC	CASSTRRVYNEQFF
TRBD1	TRBV6-1	-	TRBJ2-7	TGTGCCAGCAGGGGGGGACAGGGAACCTACGAGCAGTACTTC	CASRGGQGTYEQYF
-	TRBV5-4	-	TRBJ2-7	TGTGCCAGCAGCGCGCCGGGACATAACTACGAGCAGTACTTC	CASSAPGHNYEQYF
-	TRBV7-3	few	TRBJ2-1	TGTGCCAGCAGCTTAGGGCAACCAGGAGGGAATGAGCAGTTCTTC	CASSLGQPGGNEQFF
-	TRBV4-1	-	TRBJ1-4	TGCGCCAGCAGCCAAGGCGTCCATTATAATGAAAAACTGTTTTTT	CASSQGVHYNEKLFF
-	TRBV30	-	TRBJ1-5	TGTGCCTGGGGGGAACAGAGCAATCAGCCCCAGCATTTT	CAWGEQSNQPQHF
-	TRBV4-2	-	TRBJ2-6	TGTGCCAGCAGCCAAGATGGGGGGGCGCTTGGGGCCAACGTCCTGACTTTC	CASSQDGGALGANVLTF
TRBD2	TRBV18	once	TRBJ2-1	TGTGCCAGCTCACCACGAGTACTAGCGGGGAACAAGCAGTTCTTC	CASSPRVLAGNKQFF
-	TRBV28	-	TRBJ1-5	TGTGCCAGCAGGGTCATGGTCAACCAGCCCCAGCATTTT	CASRVMVNQPQHF
-	TRBV21-1	few	TRBJ2-6	TGTGCCAGCGGAGAAGACTCTGGGGCCAACGTCCTGACTTTC	CASGEDSGANVLTF
-	TRBV30	few	TRBJ1-2	TGTGCCTGGAGTGCGGGCAGCATTTATGGCTACACCTTC	CAWSAGSIYGYTF
-	TRBV11-2	-	TRBJ2-2	TGTGCCAGCAGCTTAGAACAGGTCGCGAACACCGGGGAGCTGTTTTTT	CASSLEQVANTGELFF
-	TRBV5-4	-	TRBJ2-5	TGTGCCAGCAGCTTGGGGCAGCTCAAGAAAGAGACCCAGTACTTC	CASSLGQLKKETQYF
TRBD2	TRBV11-2	few	TRBJ2-7	TGTGCCAGCAGCCAACACCCAAGTGGCGGGAGTCGGAACGAGCAGTACTTC	CASSQHPSGGSRNEQYF
-	TRBV29-1	-	TRBJ2-2	TGCAGCCCTCACAGGGTTGAGACTTACACCGGGGAGCTGTTTTTT	CSPHRVETYTGELFF
TRBD2	TRBV29-1	-	TRBJ2-1	TGCAGCGTTGAAGATCAAGCTAGCGGCTACAATGAGCAGTTCTTC	CSVEDQASGYNEQFF
TRBD1	TRBV23-1	-	TRBJ2-7	TGCGCCAGCAAATTTTCCCGGACAGGGAACGAGCAGTACTTC	CASKFSRTGNEQYF
-	TRBV11-2	-	TRBJ2-7	TGTGCCAGCAGCAACGCCCTCGAGCAGTACTTC	CASSNALEQYF
TRBD2	TRBV2	few	TRBJ2-7	TGTGCCAGCAGATCCAGCGGGGAGCGCGAGCAGTACTTC	CASRSSGEREQYF
TRBD1	TRBV4-1	-	TRBJ1-5	TGCGCCAGCAGCCAAGATAGTACAGGGGTCGGCTACCAGCCCCAGCATTTT	CASSQDSTGVGYQPQHF
TRBD2	TRBV28	-	TRBJ2-2	TGTGCCAGCAGTGATAGCGGGACCAACACCGGGGAGCTGTTTTTT	CASSDSGTNTGELFF